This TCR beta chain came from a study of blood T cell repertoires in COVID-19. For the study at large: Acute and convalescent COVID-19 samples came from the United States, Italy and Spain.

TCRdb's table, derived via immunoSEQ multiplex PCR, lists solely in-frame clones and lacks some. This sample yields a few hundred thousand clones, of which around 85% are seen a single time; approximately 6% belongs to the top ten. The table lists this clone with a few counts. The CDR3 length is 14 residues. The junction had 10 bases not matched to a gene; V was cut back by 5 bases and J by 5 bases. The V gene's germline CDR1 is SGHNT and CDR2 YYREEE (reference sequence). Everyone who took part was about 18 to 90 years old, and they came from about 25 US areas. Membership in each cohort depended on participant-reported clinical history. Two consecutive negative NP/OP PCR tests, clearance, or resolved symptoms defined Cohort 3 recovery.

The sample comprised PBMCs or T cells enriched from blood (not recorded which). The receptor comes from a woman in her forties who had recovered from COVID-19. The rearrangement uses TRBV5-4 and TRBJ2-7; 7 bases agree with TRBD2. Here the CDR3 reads CASRAGGSPNEQYF. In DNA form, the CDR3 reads TGTGCCAGCAGGGCAGGCGGGAGCCCCAACGAGCAGTACTTC.